This is a list of T cell receptor beta chains from one sample in a study of blood T cell repertoires in COVID-19. Sequenced by immunoSEQ multiplex PCR; TCRdb stores in-frame clones only, minus some. The sample includes approximately 15,000 clones, roughly 80% seen only once; the top ten take approximately 30%. The material sequenced was peripheral blood. The receptors derive from a human donor in a cohort sampled during active COVID-19. The CDR3 runs from the conserved cysteine through the conserved F or W. D genes are given only for firm matches. Some rows have no size entry. The others give once, few or many, or a class for an expanded clone.

cdr3_aa: CASSTQGLAGYEQYF; cdr3_nt: TGTGCCAGTAGTACTCAGGGACTAGCGGGCTACGAGCAGTACTTC; clone_size: few; j_call: TRBJ2-7; d_call: TRBD2; v_call: TRBV19
cdr3_aa: CASSGGHGPYNEQFF; cdr3_nt: TGTGCCAGCAGTGGGGGACACGGGCCCTACAATGAGCAGTTCTTC; clone_size: NA; j_call: TRBJ2-1; d_call: NA; v_call: TRBV25-1
cdr3_aa: CASSSLDSSNTEAFF; cdr3_nt: TGTGCCAGCAGCAGTTTAGACTCTTCGAACACTGAAGCTTTCTTT; clone_size: NA; j_call: TRBJ1-1; d_call: NA; v_call: TRBV13
cdr3_aa: CASSFSRSGYGYTF; cdr3_nt: TGTGCCAGCAGTTTCTCTCGCTCAGGGTATGGCTACACCTTC; clone_size: NA; j_call: TRBJ1-2; d_call: NA; v_call: TRBV27
cdr3_aa: CASSPGPGPQHF; cdr3_nt: TGTGCCAGCTCACCAGGTCCGGGGCCCCAGCATTTT; clone_size: few; j_call: TRBJ1-5; d_call: NA; v_call: TRBV18
cdr3_aa: CASSLGQGMNSPLHF; cdr3_nt: TGTGCCAGCAGCTTGGGACAGGGGATGAATTCACCCCTCCACTTT; clone_size: NA; j_call: TRBJ1-6; d_call: TRBD1; v_call: TRBV5-6
cdr3_aa: CAWCRTSGSAQYF; cdr3_nt: TGTGCCTGGTGCCGCACTAGCGGGTCTGCGCAGTATTTT; clone_size: NA; j_call: TRBJ2-3; d_call: TRBD2; v_call: TRBV30
cdr3_aa: CASSSSQPQHF; cdr3_nt: TGTGCCAGCAGTTCTAGTCAGCCCCAGCATTTT; clone_size: NA; j_call: TRBJ1-5; d_call: NA; v_call: TRBV28
cdr3_aa: CASSLSEGAYSPLHF; cdr3_nt: TGTGCCAGCAGCTTGAGTGAGGGGGCGTATTCACCCCTCCACTTT; clone_size: NA; j_call: TRBJ1-6; d_call: TRBD1; v_call: TRBV5-5
cdr3_aa: CASSLRAGDSYNEQFF; cdr3_nt: TGTGCCAGCAGCTTAAGGGCAGGGGACTCCTACAATGAGCAGTTCTTC; clone_size: once; j_call: TRBJ2-1; d_call: NA; v_call: TRBV7-3
cdr3_aa: CASSQGSSGITGDIQYF; cdr3_nt: TGCGCCAGCAGCCAAGGATCTAGCGGGATCACCGGGGACATTCAGTACTTC; clone_size: NA; j_call: TRBJ2-4; d_call: TRBD2; v_call: TRBV4-3
cdr3_aa: CATSREATSYEQYF; cdr3_nt: TGTGCCACCAGCAGAGAGGCGACTAGCTACGAGCAGTACTTC; clone_size: NA; j_call: TRBJ2-7; d_call: NA; v_call: TRBV15
cdr3_aa: CASSQRQIMNTEAFF; cdr3_nt: TGTGCCAGCTCACAAAGACAGATTATGAACACTGAAGCTTTCTTT; clone_size: NA; j_call: TRBJ1-1; d_call: NA; v_call: TRBV18
cdr3_aa: CSVGQGGSIQETQYF; cdr3_nt: TGCAGCGTTGGACAGGGTGGGTCGATCCAAGAGACCCAGTACTTC; clone_size: NA; j_call: TRBJ2-5; d_call: TRBD1; v_call: TRBV29-1
cdr3_aa: CASSYSFDGGEQFF; cdr3_nt: TGTGCCAGCAGTTACTCCTTTGATGGCGGTGAGCAGTTCTTC; clone_size: NA; j_call: TRBJ2-1; d_call: NA; v_call: TRBV6-5
cdr3_aa: CASSLGGGTGFYEQYF; cdr3_nt: TGTGCCAGCAGCTTAGGGGGCGGGACAGGATTCTACGAGCAGTACTTC; clone_size: NA; j_call: TRBJ2-7; d_call: TRBD1; v_call: TRBV7-8
cdr3_aa: CASSFGTSTDTQYF; cdr3_nt: TGTGCCAGCAGCTTCGGGACTAGCACAGATACGCAGTATTTT; clone_size: few; j_call: TRBJ2-3; d_call: NA; v_call: TRBV7-3
cdr3_aa: CASRGGEAFF; cdr3_nt: TGTGCCAGCAGGGGGGGGGAAGCTTTCTTT; clone_size: NA; j_call: TRBJ1-1; d_call: NA; v_call: TRBV6-6
cdr3_aa: CASSYTSASYNEQFF; cdr3_nt: TGTGCCAGCAGCTACACGAGCGCCTCCTACAATGAGCAGTTCTTC; clone_size: many; j_call: TRBJ2-1; d_call: NA; v_call: TRBV9
cdr3_aa: CASSESTGASPHF; cdr3_nt: TGCGCCAGCAGTGAGTCGACTGGAGCCTCCCCCCACTTT; clone_size: NA; j_call: TRBJ1-6; d_call: NA; v_call: TRBV10-2
cdr3_aa: CASSSGMEFF; cdr3_nt: TGTGCCAGCAGCTCGGGGATGGAGTTCTTC; clone_size: few; j_call: TRBJ2-1; d_call: NA; v_call: TRBV7-9
cdr3_aa: CASSYVGALNEQYF; cdr3_nt: TGTGCCAGCAGTTACGTTGGAGCGCTTAACGAGCAGTACTTC; clone_size: NA; j_call: TRBJ2-7; d_call: NA; v_call: TRBV6-6
cdr3_aa: CASSLGVLTGAPDTQYF; cdr3_nt: TGTGCCAGCAGCTTAGGAGTCCTGACAGGGGCTCCAGATACGCAGTATTTT; clone_size: NA; j_call: TRBJ2-3; d_call: TRBD1; v_call: TRBV11-2
cdr3_aa: CASSVDPGRLQETQYF; cdr3_nt: TGTGCCAGCAGTGTAGACCCGGGGAGGCTGCAAGAGACCCAGTACTTC; clone_size: NA; j_call: TRBJ2-5; d_call: NA; v_call: TRBV2
cdr3_aa: CASSALAGGLQETQYF; cdr3_nt: TGTGCCAGCAGTGCCCTAGCGGGAGGGTTACAAGAGACCCAGTACTTC; clone_size: NA; j_call: TRBJ2-5; d_call: TRBD2; v_call: TRBV27
cdr3_aa: CASSLTGLNEQFF; cdr3_nt: TGTGCCAGCAGCTTGACCGGTTTAAATGAGCAGTTCTTC; clone_size: NA; j_call: TRBJ2-1; d_call: NA; v_call: TRBV5-6
cdr3_aa: CASSLPRDREQETQYF; cdr3_nt: TGTGCCAGCAGTTTACCCCGGGACAGGGAACAAGAGACCCAGTACTTC; clone_size: NA; j_call: TRBJ2-5; d_call: TRBD1; v_call: TRBV28
cdr3_aa: CASSQQGYEQYF; cdr3_nt: TGTGCCAGCAGTCAACAGGGTTACGAGCAGTACTTC; clone_size: NA; j_call: TRBJ2-7; d_call: NA; v_call: TRBV28
cdr3_aa: CASSSGLAGGSYEQYF; cdr3_nt: TGTGCCAGCAGTTCCGGACTAGCAGGTGGATCCTACGAGCAGTACTTC; clone_size: NA; j_call: TRBJ2-7; d_call: TRBD2; v_call: TRBV6-6
cdr3_aa: CASSDRSMPNEQFF; cdr3_nt: TGTGCCAGCAGCGACAGGAGTATGCCGAATGAGCAGTTCTTC; clone_size: NA; j_call: TRBJ2-1; d_call: NA; v_call: TRBV7-3
cdr3_aa: CASSYEGDHNEQFF; cdr3_nt: TGTGCCAGCAGTTACGAGGGAGACCACAATGAGCAGTTCTTC; clone_size: NA; j_call: TRBJ2-1; d_call: NA; v_call: TRBV6-2/TRBV6-3
cdr3_aa: CASSGGAVQETQYF; cdr3_nt: TGTGCCAGTAGTGGGGGCGCTGTACAAGAGACCCAGTACTTC; clone_size: NA; j_call: TRBJ2-5; d_call: NA; v_call: TRBV19
cdr3_aa: CAWSAGHEQYF; cdr3_nt: TGTGCCTGGTCTGCAGGGCACGAGCAGTACTTC; clone_size: few; j_call: TRBJ2-7; d_call: NA; v_call: TRBV30
cdr3_aa: CASSSGQGGNQPQHF; cdr3_nt: TGTGCCAGCAGTTCCGGACAGGGGGGCAATCAGCCCCAGCATTTT; clone_size: NA; j_call: TRBJ1-5; d_call: TRBD1; v_call: TRBV11-2
cdr3_aa: CAISESGQGAGTDTQYF; cdr3_nt: TGTGCCATCAGTGAGTCGGGACAGGGGGCCGGCACAGATACGCAGTATTTT; clone_size: few; j_call: TRBJ2-3; d_call: TRBD1; v_call: TRBV10-3
cdr3_aa: CASSQDLVRQGRSGELFF; cdr3_nt: TGTGCCAGCAGCCAAGATCTTGTGCGACAGGGTAGATCGGGGGAGCTGTTTTTT; clone_size: NA; j_call: TRBJ2-2; d_call: TRBD1; v_call: TRBV4-2
cdr3_aa: CASGPEGENTGELFF; cdr3_nt: TGTGCCAGCGGCCCGGAGGGCGAGAACACCGGGGAGCTGTTTTTT; clone_size: NA; j_call: TRBJ2-2; d_call: NA; v_call: TRBV6-4
cdr3_aa: CSVVGPGLKNTEAFF; cdr3_nt: TGCAGCGTTGTTGGTCCTGGACTGAAGAACACTGAAGCTTTCTTT; clone_size: NA; j_call: TRBJ1-1; d_call: NA; v_call: TRBV29-1
cdr3_aa: CASEAASGSSHEQYF; cdr3_nt: TGTGCCAGCGAAGCGGCTAGCGGGAGTTCCCACGAGCAGTACTTC; clone_size: NA; j_call: TRBJ2-7; d_call: TRBD2; v_call: TRBV6-6
cdr3_aa: CAIGPGLTTDTQYF; cdr3_nt: TGTGCCATCGGCCCGGGACTTACCACAGATACGCAGTATTTT; clone_size: NA; j_call: TRBJ2-3; d_call: NA; v_call: TRBV10-3
cdr3_aa: CASSLIREDTQYF; cdr3_nt: TGTGCCAGCAGCTTAATCAGGGAAGATACGCAGTATTTT; clone_size: once; j_call: TRBJ2-3; d_call: NA; v_call: TRBV7-3
cdr3_aa: CACLLGGSPQSSYNEQFF; cdr3_nt: TGTGCCTGCTTACTAGGCGGGAGCCCTCAAAGCTCCTACAATGAGCAGTTCTTC; clone_size: NA; j_call: TRBJ2-1; d_call: TRBD2; v_call: TRBV3-1/TRBV3-2
cdr3_aa: CASRLAGGPELFF; cdr3_nt: TGTGCCAGCAGGTTAGCGGGAGGGCCGGAGCTGTTTTTT; clone_size: NA; j_call: TRBJ2-2; d_call: TRBD2; v_call: TRBV27
cdr3_aa: CASSEDGTSDYEQFF; cdr3_nt: TGTGCCAGCAGTGAAGACGGGACTAGCGACTATGAGCAGTTCTTC; clone_size: NA; j_call: TRBJ2-1; d_call: TRBD2; v_call: TRBV6-1
cdr3_aa: CASSTTGLSKVNQPQHF; cdr3_nt: TGTGCCAGTAGTACGACAGGTCTCTCGAAGGTAAATCAGCCCCAGCATTTT; clone_size: NA; j_call: TRBJ1-5; d_call: NA; v_call: TRBV19
cdr3_aa: CASSLVSSGTGSYGYTF; cdr3_nt: TGCGCCAGCAGCTTGGTCTCATCCGGGACAGGGTCCTATGGCTACACCTTC; clone_size: NA; j_call: TRBJ1-2; d_call: TRBD1; v_call: TRBV5-1
cdr3_aa: CAFTSPLRAYEQYF; cdr3_nt: TGTGCCTTCACTAGCCCACTAAGGGCCTACGAGCAGTACTTC; clone_size: NA; j_call: TRBJ2-7; d_call: NA; v_call: TRBV30
cdr3_aa: CASSDGWAEQYF; cdr3_nt: TGTGCCAGCAGTGATGGCTGGGCCGAGCAGTACTTC; clone_size: once; j_call: TRBJ2-7; d_call: NA; v_call: TRBV2